This record looks at one TCR beta chain sequence and its context. Adults between about 18 and 95 years of age took part from under 30 US areas. Those designated as exposed participants met a COVID-19 case within 2 weeks before study entry. V was pared by 4 bases and J by 0 bases, with 4 bases of the junction left unmatched. There are 15 residues in the CDR3. Germline CDR1 and CDR2: SQVTM and ANQGSEA. In the original processing: Amplifying reference gene primers gave estimates of nucleated cell counts. Data came from immunoSEQ multiplex PCR; TCRdb stores just in-frame clones and leaves some out. V, J and clone size were drawn from that table, and D and trimming were deduced from the DNA. This table has approximately 270,000 clones, around 90% appearing once. The sample is drawn from a study of blood T cell repertoires in COVID-19.

The genes are TRBV29-1 and TRBJ2-1; 9 bases map to TRBD2. This receptor was identified in a man between 35 and 55 years old who had been exposed to COVID-19. The sequenced sample consisted of PBMCs or T cells enriched from blood (not recorded which). This CDR3 reads CSVGTSESSYNEQFF. Here the CDR3 DNA reads TGCAGCGTTGGGACTAGCGAGAGCTCCTACAATGAGCAGTTCTTC.